The subject of this entry is one T cell receptor (beta chain). Its antigen is unknown. This CDR3 spans 18 amino acids. Looked up from germline, CDR1 is SGDLS and CDR2 is YYNGEE. Losses at the gene ends were 2 bases for V and 2 bases for J; bases not matched to a gene: 9. This sample was included in a study of cytomegalovirus exposure and HLA in healthy donors. Study results and caveats: Reported performance of the classifier showed diagnosis of cytomegalovirus status with high specificity and sensitivity.

PCR employed 60 Vbeta and 13 Jbeta primers. Original data processing: About 10 million shared chains were among tens of millions of unique TCR beta chains counted in a later analysis. This table comes from immunoSEQ multiplex PCR, and its TCRdb copy is limited to in-frame clones, with some not included. V and J calls and clone size are as listed in that table; D and trimming were resolved from the DNA. The sample holds tens of thousands of clones; 76% are singletons and the top ten take 1.3% to 1.5%. The clonotype comes from a male donor in good health and CMV-seronegative. The V and J genes are TRBV9 and TRBJ2-6; 8 bases are shared with TRBD1. The sequenced sample consisted of PBMCs. The CDR3 bases are TGTGCCAGCAGCGTGGCCGGGACAGGATACACTGGGGCCAACGTCCTGACTTTC. As protein: CASSVAGTGYTGANVLTF.